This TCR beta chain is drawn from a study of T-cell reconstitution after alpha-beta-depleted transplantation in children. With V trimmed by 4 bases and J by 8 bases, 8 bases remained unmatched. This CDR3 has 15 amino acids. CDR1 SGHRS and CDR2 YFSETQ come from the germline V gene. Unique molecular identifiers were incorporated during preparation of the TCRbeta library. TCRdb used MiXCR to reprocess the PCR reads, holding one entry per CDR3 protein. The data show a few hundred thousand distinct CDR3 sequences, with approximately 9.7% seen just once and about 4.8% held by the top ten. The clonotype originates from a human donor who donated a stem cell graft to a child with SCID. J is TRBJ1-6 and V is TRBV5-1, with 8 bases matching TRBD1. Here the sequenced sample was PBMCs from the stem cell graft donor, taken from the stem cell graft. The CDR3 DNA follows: TGCGCCAGCAGCCAGCGACAGGGGAGGTATTCACCCCTCCACTTT. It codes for CASSQRQGRYSPLHF.